The clone carrying this TCR beta chain was observed once. Its antigen is undetermined. Time point of the sample: neoterminal ileum biopsy at postoperative endoscopy, about 6 months after surgery. This entry is derived from a study of T cell repertoires in ileal Crohn's disease. Study background: Surgery for a complication: stricturing in roughly 61%, penetrating in 39%.

The method was immunoSEQ multiplex PCR; TCRdb's version includes in-frame clones alone and lacks a portion of them. This table has about 60,000 clones, about 89% appearing once. V gave up 0 bases and J gave up 1 base, with 14 bases separating them. The CDR3 runs 17 residues. Germline values: CDR1 SGHNT, CDR2 YYREEE (reference sequence). Study-wide results and caveats: All patients with clonality above 26.8% had endoscopic recurrence. Clonal expansions were more frequent in active smokers than non-smokers at surgery. Endoscopy was done a median approximately 7.4 months after surgery.

The chain has TRBV5-4 and TRBJ1-3; D gene ambiguous. This receptor was taken from an adult with Crohn's disease. Sequencing input: ileal tissue. Here the CDR3 DNA reads TGTGCCAGCAGCTTGGATCCCGGGAGTGTGTCTGGAAACACCATATATTTT. It codes for CASSLDPGSVSGNTIYF.